Presented here are 25 T cell receptor beta chains from one specimen sequenced in a study of Ad26.COV2.S vaccination and SARS-CoV-2 variants. Using immunoSEQ multiplex PCR, the repertoire was profiled, and TCRdb retains in-frame clones only, with some absent. The table includes fewer than 500,000 clones, 90% detected once. Sample treatment: about 20 received Ad26.COV2.S at low or high dose, single or two shots; about five received placebo; per-sample allocation not given. All samples were drawn on day 63, counting from the first vaccine or placebo injection. Sequenced here: peripheral blood, sampled in a trial of Ad26.COV2.S vaccine versus placebo. These receptors all come from a person aged 18 to 59 who received the Ad26.COV2.S COVID-19 vaccine or a placebo.

The chain employs TRBV3-1 (or the pseudogene TRBV3-2) and TRBJ2-4, with 15 bases that match TRBD2. The CDR3 is 22 amino acids. The germline V gene has CDR1 LGHDT and CDR2 YNNKEL (reference sequence). The junction had 16 bases not matched to a gene; V was cut back by 3 bases and J by 1 base. CDR3 protein: CASSQEAPGLAGGAGAKNIQYF. CDR3 bases: TGTGCCAGCAGCCAGGAGGCTCCGGGACTAGCGGGAGGTGCTGGGGCCAAAAACATTCAGTACTTC.

The chain combines TRBV4-3 with TRBJ2-6; 7 bases fit TRBD1. After removal of 3 bases from V and 3 bases from J, the junction contained 5 bases not matched to a gene. Per the germline V gene, CDR1 is LGHNA and CDR2 is YSLEER. The CDR3 contains 16 residues. The chain's CDR3 is CASSQGQPDGANVLTF. CDR3 nucleotide sequence: TGCGCCAGCAGCCAGGGACAGCCCGATGGGGCCAACGTCCTGACTTTC.

Note on this clone: The sample carries other DNA sequences with the same CDR3. V and J are TRBV7-9 and TRBJ2-7; D possibly corresponds to TRBD2 (6 bases). This CDR3 has 12 residues. Germline loops: CDR1 SEHNR, CDR2 FQNEAQ (reference sequence). Trimming took off 5 bases at V and 4 bases at J, with 9 bases between the two ends. As DNA, the CDR3 is TGTGCCAGCAGCCCCGGGGGATACGAGCAGTACTTC. It translates to CASSPGGYEQYF.

This clone was detected only a few times. This sequence joins TRBV6-2 or TRBV6-3 and TRBJ2-7; no clear D gene. Trimming removed 4 bases at V and 3 bases at J, with 10 bases between. In germline, CDR1 is MNHEY, CDR2 SVGEGT. CDR3 length equals 13 residues. The CDR3: CASSLTWIYEQYF. As DNA, the CDR3 is TGTGCCAGCAGTTTGACCTGGATCTACGAGCAGTACTTC.

As to this clone: Other DNA sequences of this sample code for an identical CDR3. The V and J genes are TRBV25-1 and TRBJ2-3; the D is unclear. V shed 6 bases and J shed 3 bases, with 4 bases lying between them. The CDR3 length is 11 residues. Germline CDR1 reads MGHDK; CDR2 reads SYGVNS. Written as DNA, the CDR3 is TGTGCCAGCAGGCTTACAGATACGCAGTATTTT. It codes for CASRLTDTQYF.

As regards this clone: Other DNA sequences within the sample encode an identical CDR3. The V gene is TRBV20-1, the J gene TRBJ2-5; D gene ambiguous. CDR3 length equals 11 residues. V was trimmed by 1 base and J by 4 bases, leaving 4 bases between them. Germline V CDR1 and CDR2: DFQATT, SNEGSKA (reference sequence). The CDR3 nucleotides read TGCAGTGCTAGAGGTGTAGAGACCCAGTACTTC. This translates into CSARGVETQYF.

This chain uses TRBV29-1 with TRBJ1-2, with 7 bases fitting TRBD1. Germline loops: CDR1 SQVTM, CDR2 ANQGSEA. Trimming removed 6 bases from V and 9 bases from J; junction bases left unmatched: 4. This CDR3 has 10 residues. The CDR3 spells CSVAQGSYTF. CDR3 sequence (DNA): TGCAGCGTCGCACAGGGGAGCTACACCTTC.

The chain recombines TRBV19 with TRBJ1-4, with no clear D. This CDR3 is 13 amino acids long. Germline V gene sequence: CDR1 LNHDA, CDR2 SQIVND (reference sequence). Between the trimmed V and J ends, which lost 6 bases and 7 bases, there was a span of 12 bases. CDR3 coding DNA: TGTGCCAGTAGAGGCATTTGGAGTGAAAAACTGTTTTTT. Residues: CASRGIWSEKLFF.

V is TRBV2 and J is TRBJ2-2, with D maybe TRBD2 (5 bases). V was clipped by 7 bases and J by 0 bases, with 12 bases between them. This CDR3 comprises 15 residues. Germline lookup yields CDR1 SNHLY and CDR2 FYNNEI. The DNA of the CDR3 is TGTGCCAGCAACGGGAAAGTCTCGAACACCGGGGAGCTGTTTTTT. Protein product: CASNGKVSNTGELFF.

As to this clone: The sample has other DNA sequences that encode this CDR3 too. The chain employs TRBV27 and TRBJ2-7; TRBD2 matches 10 bases. The CDR3 totals 15 residues. The trim removed 2 bases at V and 4 bases at J, leaving 5 bases unmatched. The germline V gene has CDR1 MNHEY and CDR2 SMNVEV (reference sequence). CDR3 residues: CASSLSPSGSYEQYF. The CDR3 DNA reads as TGTGCCAGCAGTTTAAGTCCTAGCGGGAGTTACGAGCAGTACTTC.

The chain recombines TRBV3-1 (or the pseudogene TRBV3-2) with TRBJ1-2, with D tentatively TRBD1 (5 bases). Germline V gene data show CDR1 as LGHDT and CDR2 as YNNKEL (reference sequence). The V and J ends lost 4 bases and 4 bases respectively, with 10 bases between them. The CDR3 covers 13 residues. The CDR3 loop reads CASSLGTLYGYTF. As DNA, the CDR3 is TGTGCCAGCAGCCTCGGGACCCTCTATGGCTACACCTTC.

The chain has TRBV6-6 and TRBJ1-6, with a weak D call TRBD1 (6 bases). The ends were cut back, 10 bases at V and 2 bases at J, with 15 bases in the middle. Germline loops: CDR1 MNHNY, CDR2 SVGAGI (reference sequence). CDR3 length equals 15 residues. The CDR3 bases are TGTGCCACACAGGAGGGGGATGCCTATAATTCACCCCTCCACTTT. It is translated as CATQEGDAYNSPLHF.

The chain combines TRBV24-1 with TRBJ1-5; D gene unclear. Per the germline V gene, CDR1 is KGHDR and CDR2 is SFDVKD. The V end was cut by 4 bases, the J end by 4 bases, with 13 bases between. This CDR3 spans 15 amino acids. The CDR3 loop reads CATSDPRIGNQPQHF. CDR3 nucleotide sequence: TGTGCCACCAGTGACCCTCGGATAGGTAATCAGCCCCAGCATTTT.

V usage is TRBV15 and J usage is TRBJ1-1, with D perhaps TRBD1 (6 bases). The length of the CDR3 is 15 residues. V lost 2 bases and J lost 1, with 11 bases in between. Germline loops: CDR1 LNHNV, CDR2 YYDKDF (reference sequence). The DNA of the CDR3 is TGTGCCACCAGCAGATCAGGGGCCCAGAACACTGAAGCTTTCTTT. It encodes CATSRSGAQNTEAFF.

This sequence joins TRBV7-9 and TRBJ1-3; D gene uncertain. Germline V lookup: CDR1 SEHNR, CDR2 FQNEAQ (reference sequence). The germline V and J ends were trimmed by 6 bases and 0 bases, with 9 bases remaining between them. This CDR3 region has 14 residues. The CDR3: CASRAGSSGNTIYF. As DNA, the CDR3 is TGTGCCAGCAGGGCCGGAAGCTCTGGAAACACCATATATTTT. Using reference TRBV7-9 and TRBJ1-3 for the parts outside the CDR3, the full variable domain is DTGVSQNPRHKITKRGQNVTFRCDPISEHNRLYWYRQTLGQGPEFLTYFQNEAQLEKSRLLSDRFSAERPKGSFSTLEIQRTEQGDSAMYLCASRAGSSGNTIYFGEGSWLTVV.

Regarding this clone: One base away lies a much larger clone, so this may be a sequencing read error. This chain connects TRBV5-8 to TRBJ1-6; unclear D gene. The CDR3 consists of 11 residues. The germline V gene encodes CDR1 SGHTS and CDR2 YDEGEE. V was pared by 0 bases and J by 10 bases, with 2 bases between. The CDR3: CASSLASPLHF. The CDR3 nucleotides are TGTGCCAGCAGCTTGGCGTCACCCCTCCACTTT. Complete variable domain (other parts from reference TRBV5-8 and TRBJ1-6): EAGVTQSPTHLIKTRGQQATLRCSPISGHTSVYWYQQALGLGLQFLLWYDEGEERNRGNFPPRFSGRQFPNYSSELNVNALELEDSALYLCASSLASPLHFGNGTRLTVT.

This clone was observed a single time. The gene calls are TRBV29-1 and TRBJ2-2; 7 bases align to TRBD1. J lost 6 bases, V lost 1 base, and 2 bases had no gene match. CDR1 is SQVTM, CDR2 ANQGSEA, per germline. The length of the CDR3 is 13 residues. The CDR3 nucleotides are TGCAGCGTTGAAGTTCAGGGGGCCGGGGAGCTGTTTTTT. It encodes CSVEVQGAGELFF.

The gene calls are TRBV6-2 or TRBV6-3 and TRBJ2-1; D ambiguous. Deletions cut 5 bases from V and 8 bases from J, with 13 bases between. CDR1 is MNHEY and CDR2 is SVGEGT in the germline V gene. The CDR3 totals 13 residues. The CDR3 protein is CASSHAEDHEQFF. The DNA of the CDR3 is TGTGCCAGCAGTCACGCCGAGGACCATGAGCAGTTCTTC.

The V and J genes are TRBV12-3 or TRBV12-4 and TRBJ2-1, with D maybe TRBD2 (6 bases). The V gene lost 5 bases and the J gene lost 14 bases, with 16 bases spanning the gap. This CDR3 spans 12 amino acids. The CDR3 reads CASSPPSTREFF. The DNA of the CDR3 is TGTGCCAGCAGTCCCCCCTCGACTAGGGAGTTCTTC.

The rearrangement links TRBV7-9 to TRBJ2-2; TRBD1 agrees at 11 bases. Germline V gene lookup returns CDR1 SEHNR and CDR2 FQNEAQ (reference sequence). V was clipped by 1 base and J by 3 bases; unmatched bases: 7. There are 18 residues in the CDR3. CDR3 protein: CASSLVAGQGEDTGELFF. DNA for the CDR3: TGTGCCAGCAGCTTAGTCGCGGGACAGGGGGAGGACACCGGGGAGCTGTTTTTT.

V usage is TRBV7-9 and J usage is TRBJ1-2; tentatively, D is TRBD1 (5 bases). V was pared by 0 bases and J by 0 bases, with 11 bases between. Germline assignment: CDR1 SEHNR and CDR2 FQNEAQ (reference sequence). This CDR3 region has 16 residues. DNA for the CDR3: TGTGCCAGCAGCTTAGCTGGAGGGGCCGCTAACTATGGCTACACCTTC. Protein product: CASSLAGGAANYGYTF.

The chain carries TRBV11-2 and TRBJ2-7, with D perhaps being TRBD1 or TRBD2 (5 bases each). With 0 bases removed from V and 0 bases from J, the gap between germline ends came to 24 bases. The germline CDR1 and CDR2 sequences are SGHAT and FQNNGV. This CDR3 comprises 20 residues. The CDR3 loop is CASSLDPSLWGGYNSYEQYF. In DNA form, the CDR3 reads TGTGCCAGCAGCTTAGATCCGTCCCTGTGGGGCGGGTACAACTCCTACGAGCAGTACTTC.

This chain connects TRBV27 to TRBJ2-7; 11 bases are a match to TRBD2. Germline trimming cut 0 bases from V and 3 bases from J; bases unmatched to any gene: 1. The CDR3 is 15 residues long. The germline gives CDR1 MNHEY, CDR2 SMNVEV (reference sequence). CDR3 amino acids: CASSLSGTSGYEQYF. CDR3 in DNA: TGTGCCAGCAGTTTATCGGGGACTAGCGGCTACGAGCAGTACTTC.

This clone was counted a few times. The chain combines TRBV19 with TRBJ1-6, with 7 bases that match TRBD1. Germline V CDR1 and CDR2: LNHDA, SQIVND (reference sequence). There are 14 residues in the CDR3. V lost 5 bases and J lost 7; bases outside the gene matches: 5. The CDR3 nucleotides read TGTGCCAGTAGTGTCCGGGACAGCAATTCACCCCTCCACTTT. Protein: CASSVRDSNSPLHF.

V gene TRBV12-3 or TRBV12-4 combines with J gene TRBJ2-5; D not resolved. The CDR3 has 13 amino acids. Trimming stripped 7 bases from V and 5 bases from J, with 14 bases between. CDR3 sequence (DNA): TGTGCCAGCACCCTCAGCGCCCAGGAGACCCAGTACTTC. This translates into CASTLSAQETQYF.